The T cell receptor (beta chain) described here comes from a study of cytomegalovirus exposure and HLA in healthy donors. Points from the study as a whole: Earlier analysis looked at TCR beta V segments, and most were productive about 87% or about 30% of the time.

Germline values: CDR1 SGHRS, CDR2 YFSETQ. With 2 bases clipped from V and 6 bases from J, the junction kept 6 bases outside the gene matches. The CDR3 loop spans 14 amino acids. The PCR used 60 Vbeta and 13 Jbeta primers. TCRdb's table, derived via immunoSEQ multiplex PCR, lists solely in-frame clones and lacks some. The sample's table shows just over 150,000 clones. In regard to this clone: Its antigen remains unknown.

The chain carries TRBV5-1 and TRBJ2-7; 9 bases align to TRBD1. The TCR originated in a young man in good health and CMV-seronegative. The sequenced material came from PBMCs. The CDR3 DNA is TGCGCCAGCAGCTTCGGCGACAGGGGGTCCGAGCAGTACTTC. Protein product: CASSFGDRGSEQYF. Drawing the rest from reference TRBV5-1 and TRBJ2-7, the complete variable domain is KAGVTQTPRYLIKTRGQQVTLSCSPISGHRSVSWYQQTPGQGLQFLFEYFSETQRNKGNFPGRFSGRQFSNSRSEMNVSTLELGDSALYLCASSFGDRGSEQYFGPGTRLTVT.